Included here is one T cell receptor beta chain sequence, with context. Its antigen remains unknown. The same CDR3 arises from other DNA sequences in this sample as well. Sequencing was performed with immunoSEQ multiplex PCR; in TCRdb, only in-frame clones are kept and a portion is missing. The sample has some 2 million clones; about 95% are singletons. The data stem from a study of shared clonotypes between healthy human individuals. Study details: Per donor, CD8 memory used one plate, CD8 naive used two, CD4 memory used three and CD4 naive used three. Study-level points and caveats: Sampling covered blood only; tissue repertoires likely differ. Among the subsets, naive ones generally showed larger estimated richness than memory ones. Non-shared clonotypes had lower generation probabilities than clonotypes shared by all four sorted-subset donors.

Naive CD8 cells lacked CD45RO, underwent positive selection for CCR7 and left out terminally differentiated effector memory CD45RA+ cells. The CDR3 has 14 amino acids. With 5 bases clipped from V and 2 bases from J, the junction kept 3 bases outside the gene matches. Germline values: CDR1 MNHEY, CDR2 SMNVEV (reference sequence). This receptor was identified in a man between 18 and 35 years old in good health. Material: naive CD8+ T cells sorted from blood. The gene calls are TRBV27 and TRBJ1-5; 7 bases are a match to TRBD1. For the CDR3, the DNA is TGTGCCAGCAGTATTACAGGGGGCAATCAGCCCCAGCATTTT. It specifies CASSITGGNQPQHF.